A few counts support the clone carrying this T cell receptor (beta chain). The protocol was immunoSEQ multiplex PCR, while the TCRdb copy is restricted to in-frame clones and leaves out a portion. Of some 25,000 clones in the sample, 60% to 80% were seen once. Single viable CD3+CD4+CD8-CD45RO+ cells were sorted as the memory CD4+ T cells. This entry belongs to a study of memory CD4+ T cells and cytomegalovirus serostatus. Across the study: This sample comes from healthy Belgian adults, eight or nine CMV seropositive, some 22 seronegative.

Trimming pared 0 bases from V and 5 bases from J, leaving 5 bases between. The germline V gene encodes CDR1 SGHTS and CDR2 YDEGEE. This CDR3 spans 12 amino acids. Sequenced material: memory CD4+ T cells from blood. The chain carries TRBV5-8 and TRBJ1-2; no clear D gene. This TCR was recovered from an adult in good health and CMV-seronegative. The CDR3 DNA reads TGTGCCAGCAGCTTGGAGTCGTATGGCTACACCTTC. This codes for CASSLESYGYTF.